These 32 T cell receptor beta chains were sequenced from one sample in a study of blood T cell repertoires in COVID-19. Only in-frame clones appear in the TCRdb table, and some are missing; sequencing was by immunoSEQ multiplex PCR. The sample comprises approximately 110,000 clones, approximately 82% of which are singletons, and around 8% rests with the top ten. Sequenced: peripheral blood. The origin of the receptors is a woman aged 80 or over with active or convalescent COVID-19.

This clone was detected a few times. The chain carries TRBV10-2 and TRBJ2-3; TRBD2 aligns across 10 bases. Germline V gene data show CDR1 as WSHSY and CDR2 as SAAADI. The CDR3 runs to 16 residues. Written as DNA, the CDR3 is TGCGCGGTCGGACTAGCGGAACTTACTAGCACAGATACGCAGTATTTT. Translating gives CAVGLAELTSTDTQYF.

The chain joins TRBV28 to TRBJ2-7; 13 bases match TRBD2. The CDR3 runs 14 residues. Per the germline V gene, CDR1 is MDHEN and CDR2 is SYDVKM. The J segment lost 5 bases and the V segment lost 7 bases, leaving 5 bases of the junction unmatched. The CDR3 bases are TGTGCCAGCACTTCGGGACTAGCGGGACACGAGCAGTACTTC. As protein: CASTSGLAGHEQYF.

The chain carries TRBV24-1 and TRBJ1-1; 7 bases align to TRBD1. In germline, CDR1 is KGHDR, CDR2 SFDVKD. The V and J ends lost 1 base and 9 bases, in that order; junction bases with no gene match: 10. The length of the CDR3 is 15 residues. The CDR3 region has the DNA TGTGCCACCAGTGATTTTGTCGCCGGACAGGCCAAAGCTTTCTTT. Protein product: CATSDFVAGQAKAFF.

This clone was seen a single time. The V call is TRBV27, the J call TRBJ1-2, with D perhaps TRBD1 (5 bases). The germline V and J ends were trimmed by 7 bases and 2 bases, with 14 bases remaining between them. Germline V gene sequence: CDR1 MNHEY, CDR2 SMNVEV (reference sequence). This CDR3 has 14 residues. The CDR3 sequence: CASTQGAGNYGYTF. CDR3 nucleotide sequence: TGTGCCAGCACTCAAGGGGCAGGGAACTATGGCTACACCTTC.

This sequence joins TRBV7-3 and TRBJ1-2; D not certain. CDR1 is SGHTA and CDR2 is FQGTGA in the germline V gene. This CDR3 contains 14 residues. With 2 bases removed from V and 10 bases from J, the gap between germline ends came to 17 bases. The CDR3 region has the DNA TGTGCCAGCAGCTTAGGTGGCAGCCCGGCGGTCTACACCTTC. Residues: CASSLGGSPAVYTF.

This sequence joins TRBV13 and TRBJ1-2, with TRBD1 matching 7 bases. Germline V lookup: CDR1 PRHDT, CDR2 FYEKMQ (reference sequence). V gave up 7 bases and J gave up 0 bases; unmatched junction bases: 11. The CDR3 is 16 amino acids. The CDR3 reads CASIKRQGLANYGYTF. The DNA of the CDR3 is TGTGCCAGCATCAAACGACAGGGACTAGCTAACTATGGCTACACCTTC.

The rearrangement joins TRBV27 to TRBJ1-2; 7 bases align to TRBD1. The length of the CDR3 is 14 residues. Per germline, CDR1 MNHEY and CDR2 SMNVEV (reference sequence). Trimming cost V 3 bases and J 7 bases; bases outside gene matches: 8. The CDR3 coding sequence is TGTGCCAGCAGTTTGCAGGGGGACGCGGTTGGCTACACCTTC. Translating it yields CASSLQGDAVGYTF.

The chain employs TRBV28 and TRBJ1-2; maybe TRBD1 (6 bases). The CDR3 length is 16 residues. Germline lookup yields CDR1 MDHEN and CDR2 SYDVKM. V was shortened by 1 base and J by 0 bases, with 12 bases between the two germline ends. The CDR3 region is CASSLLDSATNYGYTF. In DNA, the CDR3 is TGTGCCAGCAGTTTATTGGACAGTGCTACTAACTATGGCTACACCTTC.

V usage is TRBV7-9 and J usage is TRBJ2-4, with 8 bases lining up with TRBD1. The junction had 8 bases not matched to a gene; V was cut back by 4 bases and J by 0 bases. Looked up from germline, CDR1 is SEHNR and CDR2 is FQNEAQ (reference sequence). This CDR3 is built from 17 residues. The CDR3 DNA reads as TGTGCCAGCAGCTCGCTGGACAGGGTGACAGCCAAAAACATTCAGTACTTC. Protein sequence: CASSSLDRVTAKNIQYF. The full variable domain, completed using reference TRBV7-9 and TRBJ2-4, is DTGVSQNPRHKITKRGQNVTFRCDPISEHNRLYWYRQTLGQGPEFLTYFQNEAQLEKSRLLSDRFSAERPKGSFSTLEIQRTEQGDSAMYLCASSSLDRVTAKNIQYFGAGTRLSVL.

The V and J genes are TRBV28 and TRBJ2-5; 12 nucleotides line up with TRBD2. Looked up from germline, CDR1 is MDHEN and CDR2 is SYDVKM. V lost 3 bases, J lost 7 bases, and 12 bases stayed unmatched. The CDR3 totals 17 residues. CDR3 loop: CASSLGQPGLAGTTQYF. The CDR3 DNA reads TGTGCCAGCAGTTTGGGCCAACCGGGACTAGCGGGTACGACCCAGTACTTC.

This clone has a handful of counts. This rearrangement joins TRBV20-1 to TRBJ2-7; D unclear. The germline CDR1 and CDR2 sequences are DFQATT and SNEGSKA (reference sequence). The V gene lost 3 bases and the J gene lost 0 bases, with 3 bases spanning the gap. CDR3 length equals 11 residues. The DNA for the CDR3 is TGCAGTGCTAGGAGCTCCTACGAGCAGTACTTC. This gives the protein CSARSSYEQYF.

V usage is TRBV27 and J usage is TRBJ1-1; possible D gene TRBD1, 6 bases. The CDR3 length is 13 residues. The germline CDR1 and CDR2 sequences are MNHEY and SMNVEV (reference sequence). Trimming shortened V by 4 bases and J by 8 bases, and 14 bases separated the two germline ends. The CDR3 DNA follows: TGTGCCAGCAGTTCACGACAGGTCGTCGAAGCTTTCTTT. Protein: CASSSRQVVEAFF.

This clone has a handful of counts. The chain links TRBV6-5 to TRBJ1-3, with unresolved D. V was pared by 7 bases and J by 0 bases, with 10 bases between. Germline CDR1 MNHEY, CDR2 SVGAGI. The CDR3 is made up of 14 amino acids. The CDR3 sequence is CASNSRRSGNTIYF. The CDR3, as DNA: TGTGCCAGCAACTCCCGTCGCTCTGGAAACACCATATATTTT.

The chain links TRBV18 to TRBJ1-1, with TRBD1 identical over 7 bases. The V and J ends lost 4 bases and 5 bases, in that order; junction bases with no gene match: 7. CDR3 length equals 14 residues. The germline V gene has CDR1 KGHSH and CDR2 LQKENI. CDR3 residues: CASSLSDRRTEAFF. CDR3 DNA: TGTGCCAGCTCACTCTCGGACAGGAGGACTGAAGCTTTCTTT.

The genes are TRBV7-9 and TRBJ1-5; 7 nucleotides line up with TRBD1. Germline assignment: CDR1 SEHNR and CDR2 FQNEAQ (reference sequence). V gave up 5 bases and J gave up 7 bases; unmatched junction bases: 8. This CDR3 comprises 14 residues. The DNA of the CDR3 is TGTGCCAGCAGCGCCACAGGGGCACAACAGCCCCAGCATTTT. This encodes CASSATGAQQPQHF.

This clone was seen more than once but under ten times. This sequence joins TRBV27 and TRBJ2-7; the D gene is possibly TRBD2 (6 bases). CDR3 length: 15 amino acids. Looked up from germline, CDR1 is MNHEY and CDR2 is SMNVEV (reference sequence). The V and J ends lost 7 bases and 2 bases respectively, with 18 bases between them. The CDR3 DNA is TGTGCCAGCACCCTTCGGGCAGGGAGGACCTACGAGCAGTACTTC. Amino acid sequence: CASTLRAGRTYEQYF.

The chain joins TRBV30 to TRBJ2-1; D possibly corresponds to TRBD1 (5 bases). V lost 2 bases and J 9 bases, leaving 14 bases between the germline ends. Germline CDR1 reads GTSNPN; CDR2 reads SVGIG (reference sequence). CDR3 length: 13 amino acids. DNA of the CDR3: TGTGCCTGGAGTTATCAGGGTATTGCTGAGCAGTTCTTC. Protein sequence: CAWSYQGIAEQFF.

The J gene is TRBJ1-2, the V gene TRBV5-1; D remains ambiguous. The ends were cut back, 6 bases at V and 2 bases at J, with 14 bases in the middle. The CDR3 totals 14 residues. CDR1 and CDR2 (germline): SGHRS, YFSETQ. CDR3 residues: CASNPGSGNYGYTF. The CDR3 DNA follows: TGCGCCAGCAACCCCGGATCAGGAAACTATGGCTACACCTTC.

This rearrangement joins TRBV5-4 to TRBJ2-1, with D maybe TRBD2 (6 bases). Germline CDR1 reads SGHNT; CDR2 reads YYREEE (reference sequence). V shed 4 bases and J shed 7 bases, with 21 bases lying between them. CDR3 size: 16 residues. The CDR3 DNA sequence: TGTGCCAGCAGCCCGGACGGAGGGACCCTGGGGAATGAGCAGTTCTTC. Translating gives CASSPDGGTLGNEQFF.

V is TRBV3-1 (or the pseudogene TRBV3-2) and J is TRBJ1-1; possible D gene TRBD1, 6 bases. The CDR3 spans 15 residues. Between the trimmed V and J ends, which lost 7 bases and 0 bases, there was a span of 15 bases. From germline, CDR1 is LGHDT and CDR2 YNNKEL (reference sequence). CDR3 sequence: CASMETGLMNTEAFF. The CDR3 DNA reads TGTGCCAGCATGGAGACAGGCCTTATGAACACTGAAGCTTTCTTT.

The rearrangement links TRBV29-1 to TRBJ1-2, with 7 bases fitting TRBD1. Germline CDR1 SQVTM, CDR2 ANQGSEA. The CDR3 totals 14 residues. With V trimmed by 8 bases and J by 7 bases, 16 bases remained unmatched. CDR3: CSIIQGKRIGGYTF. Written as DNA, the CDR3 is TGCAGCATTATACAGGGGAAAAGGATCGGTGGCTACACCTTC.

V gene TRBV14 combines with J gene TRBJ2-7, with D perhaps matching TRBD1 (7 bases). Trimming removed 7 bases from V and 7 bases from J, with 14 bases in between. The CDR3 has 12 amino acids. CDR1 and CDR2 (germline): SGHDN, FVKESK. The CDR3, as DNA: TGTGCCAGCAAAGGGGGCGCGGGAGAGCAGTACTTC. Protein: CASKGGAGEQYF. The whole variable domain, remainder taken from reference TRBV14 and TRBJ2-7, is EAGVTQFPSHSVIEKGQTVTLRCDPISGHDNLYWYRRVMGKEIKFLLHFVKESKQDESGMPNNRFLAERTGGTYSTLKVQPAELEDSGVYFCASKGGAGEQYFGPGTRLTVT.

The CDR3 here is CASSLGPNTEAFF. DNA for the CDR3: TGTGCCAGCAGCTTGGGGCCGAACACTGAAGCTTTCTTT. The rearrangement links TRBV5-8 to TRBJ1-1; D is unresolved. The germline gives CDR1 SGHTS, CDR2 YDEGEE. V was shortened by 0 bases and J by 1 base, with 4 bases between the two germline ends. The length of the CDR3 is 13 residues.

The genes are TRBV9 and TRBJ2-2; weak D call: TRBD2 (5 bases). Trimming took 0 bases from V and 7 from J, leaving 16 bases between them. The V gene's germline CDR1 is SGDLS and CDR2 YYNGEE. This CDR3 spans 16 amino acids. CDR3 loop: CASSVAPRGLSGELFF. CDR3 bases: TGTGCCAGCAGCGTAGCTCCCCGGGGTTTAAGCGGGGAGCTGTTTTTT.

This clone was seen once. V is TRBV15 and J is TRBJ2-7, with 7 bases identical to TRBD1. The V gene end was trimmed by 5 bases and the J gene end by 2 bases; junction bases not matched to a gene: 6. The CDR3 spans 14 residues. The germline CDR1 and CDR2 sequences are LNHNV and YYDKDF (reference sequence). The CDR3 here is CATSSRTGAYEQYF. CDR3 bases: TGTGCCACCAGCTCGCGGACAGGAGCCTACGAGCAGTACTTC. Full variable domain (outside the CDR3, taken from reference TRBV15 and TRBJ2-7): DAMVIQNPRYQVTQFGKPVTLSCSQTLNHNVMYWYQQKSSQAPKLLFHYYDKDFNNEADTPDNFQSRRPNTSFCFLDIRSPGLGDTAMYLCATSSRTGAYEQYFGPGTRLTVT.

The CDR3 region has the DNA TGTGCCACCAGCAGGTATAGGGGCGAGCAGTACTTC. Encoded protein: CATSRYRGEQYF. The chain couples TRBV15 to TRBJ2-7; possibly TRBD1 for D (5 bases). The V and J ends lost 3 bases and 6 bases respectively, with 9 bases between them. The CDR3 sequence is 12 residues long. Per the germline V gene, CDR1 is LNHNV and CDR2 is YYDKDF (reference sequence).

This clone was seen more than once but under ten times. J is TRBJ2-3 and V is TRBV7-9; TRBD2 matches 13 bases. The CDR3 covers 19 residues. Germline lookup yields CDR1 SEHNR and CDR2 FQNEAQ (reference sequence). V shed 5 bases and J 6 bases; nucleotides not matched to a gene: 17. Here the CDR3 reads CASSHPPSGLAGERDTQYF. Here the CDR3 DNA reads TGTGCCAGCAGCCACCCGCCGTCCGGACTAGCGGGAGAAAGGGATACGCAGTATTTT.

The V and J genes are TRBV10-2 and TRBJ2-2; 9 nucleotides agree with TRBD1. The CDR3 covers 15 residues. V was pared by 10 bases and J by 0 bases, with 6 bases of the junction left unmatched. The germline gives CDR1 WSHSY, CDR2 SAAADI. CDR3 nucleotides: TGCGCCACACGGACAGGGGACTCGAACACCGGGGAGCTGTTTTTT. Protein: CATRTGDSNTGELFF.

This clone was seen just once. CDR3 in amino acids: CASKSRLEQYF. CDR3 bases: TGTGCCAGCAAATCTAGACTCGAGCAGTACTTC. The V call is TRBV28, the J call TRBJ2-7, with unresolved D. The germline gives CDR1 MDHEN, CDR2 SYDVKM. The V gene lost 7 bases and the J gene lost 6 bases, with 10 bases spanning the gap. This CDR3 comprises 11 residues.

The genes are TRBV6-1 and TRBJ2-7, with 7 bases that match TRBD1. CDR3 length: 14 residues. V lost 2 bases, J lost 0 bases, and 1 base stayed unmatched. Germline CDR1 reads MNHNS; CDR2 reads SASEGT. In DNA, the CDR3 is TGTGCCAGCAGTGAAAGGACAGGCTCCTACGAGCAGTACTTC. Its protein product is CASSERTGSYEQYF.

This sequence joins TRBV7-9 and TRBJ2-5; 10 nucleotides line up with TRBD1. The CDR3 is 16 residues long. V shed 7 bases, J shed 2 bases, and the junction held 10 bases outside the gene matches. Germline CDR1 reads SEHNR; CDR2 reads FQNEAQ (reference sequence). CDR3 loop: CASNNRGTGVQETQYF. The CDR3 nucleotides read TGTGCCAGCAATAATCGGGGGACAGGGGTACAAGAGACCCAGTACTTC. The whole variable domain, filled in from reference TRBV7-9 and TRBJ2-5, reads DTGVSQNPRHKITKRGQNVTFRCDPISEHNRLYWYRQTLGQGPEFLTYFQNEAQLEKSRLLSDRFSAERPKGSFSTLEIQRTEQGDSAMYLCASNNRGTGVQETQYFGPGTRLLVL.

This chain uses TRBV14 with TRBJ2-7; TRBD2 aligns across 14 bases. Germline V gene lookup returns CDR1 SGHDN and CDR2 FVKESK. V lost 0 bases to trimming and J lost 1 base; unmatched junction nucleotides: 8. CDR3 length equals 19 residues. This CDR3 reads CASSQDRRTSGRLSYEQYF. CDR3 DNA sequence: TGTGCCAGCAGCCAAGATCGAAGGACTAGCGGGAGGTTATCCTACGAGCAGTACTTC.